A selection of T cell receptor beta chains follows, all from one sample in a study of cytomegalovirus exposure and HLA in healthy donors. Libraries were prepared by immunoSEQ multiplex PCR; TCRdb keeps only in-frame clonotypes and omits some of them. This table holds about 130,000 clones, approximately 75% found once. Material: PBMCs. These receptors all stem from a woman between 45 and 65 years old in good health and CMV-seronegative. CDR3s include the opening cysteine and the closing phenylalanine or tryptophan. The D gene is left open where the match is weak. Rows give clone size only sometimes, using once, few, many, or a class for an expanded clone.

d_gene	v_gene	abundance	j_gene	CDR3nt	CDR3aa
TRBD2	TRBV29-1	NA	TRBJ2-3	TGCAGCGTTGACCTGGGGGGGAGCACAGATACGCAGTATTTT	CSVDLGGSTDTQYF
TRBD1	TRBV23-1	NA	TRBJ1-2	TGCGCCAGCAGTCAATCGGAGGGGGCAGGGGGCTACACCTTC	CASSQSEGAGGYTF
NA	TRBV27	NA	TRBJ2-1	TGTGCCAGCAGTTTACGCCCCCGGGGGGACACTCTGCAGTTCTTC	CASSLRPRGDTLQFF
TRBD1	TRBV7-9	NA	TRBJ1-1	TGTTCCAGCAGCGTTTGGGCGGGGACAGAATATTGGAACACTGAAGCTTTCTTT	CSSSVWAGTEYWNTEAFF
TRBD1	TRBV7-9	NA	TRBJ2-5	TGTGCCAGCAGCTTAGTGGGACAGGGGGCAGAGACCCAGTACTTC	CASSLVGQGAETQYF
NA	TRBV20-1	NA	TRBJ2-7	TGCAGTGCTAGAGAGATCAGCGAGCAGTACTTC	CSAREISEQYF
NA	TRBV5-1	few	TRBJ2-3	TGCGCCAGCAGCTTGGATATGGGAGAAACAGATACGCAGTATTTT	CASSLDMGETDTQYF
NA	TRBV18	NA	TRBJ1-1	TGTGCCAGCTCACCACAATCTTCGAGGAACACTGAAGCTTTCTTT	CASSPQSSRNTEAFF
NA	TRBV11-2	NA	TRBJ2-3	TGTGCCAGCAGCCCCGGTCGAAATACGCAGTATTTT	CASSPGRNTQYF
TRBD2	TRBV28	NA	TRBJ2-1	TGTGCCAGCAGTTTAGGTAGCGGGAGGACGTACAATGAGCAGTTCTTC	CASSLGSGRTYNEQFF
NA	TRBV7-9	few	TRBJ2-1	TGTTCCAGCAGCCCAACCTACCTCAATGAGCAGTTCTTC	CSSSPTYLNEQFF
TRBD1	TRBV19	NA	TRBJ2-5	TGTGCCAGTAGTCCCCGGACAGGAGAAGAGACCCAGTACTTC	CASSPRTGEETQYF
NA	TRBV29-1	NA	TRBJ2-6	TGCAGCGTTGAATGGGCAGGATCTGGGGCCAACGTCCTGACTTTC	CSVEWAGSGANVLTF
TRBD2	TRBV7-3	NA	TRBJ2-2	TGTGCCAGCAGCTTTAGCGGGGATACCGGGGAGCTGTTTTTT	CASSFSGDTGELFF
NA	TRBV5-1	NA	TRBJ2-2	TGCGCCAGCAGCTTGGGACAGTTCGCGAACACCGGGGAGCTGTTTTTT	CASSLGQFANTGELFF
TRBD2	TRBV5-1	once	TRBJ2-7	TGCGCCAGCAGCTTGGAGAGGGAAGCGGGAGTTCTCGACGAGCAGTACTTC	CASSLEREAGVLDEQYF
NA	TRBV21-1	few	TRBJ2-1	TGTGCCAGCAGCACAATAGAAACCGGTCTAGGCTCCTACAATGAGCAGTTCTTC	CASSTIETGLGSYNEQFF
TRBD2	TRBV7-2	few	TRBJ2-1	TGTGCCAGCAGCGAAAGACTAGCGGGAGGCAACTACAATGAGCAGTTCTTC	CASSERLAGGNYNEQFF
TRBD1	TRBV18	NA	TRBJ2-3	TGTGCCAGCTCACCACGGGGACAGGGGGGCACAGATACGCAGTATTTT	CASSPRGQGGTDTQYF
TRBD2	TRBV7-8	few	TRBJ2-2	TGTGCCAGCAGCTTTCGCCTTAGCGGGAGGGGCACCGGGGAGCTGTTTTTT	CASSFRLSGRGTGELFF
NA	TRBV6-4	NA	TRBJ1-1	TGTGCCAGCAGGACCTATACAGGGAACACTGAAGCTTTCTTT	CASRTYTGNTEAFF
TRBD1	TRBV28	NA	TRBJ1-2	TGTGCCAGCAGACGGACAGGGGGCTATGGCTACACCTTC	CASRRTGGYGYTF
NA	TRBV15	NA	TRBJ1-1	TGTGCCACCAGCAGAGATCCGGTGTCCACTGAAGCTTTCTTT	CATSRDPVSTEAFF
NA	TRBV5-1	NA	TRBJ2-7	TGCGCCAGCAGCCTGGAAGCCCGCACCTACGAGCAGTACTTC	CASSLEARTYEQYF
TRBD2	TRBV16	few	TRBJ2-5	TGTGCCAGCAGCCCGGGACTAGCGAAAGAGACCCAGTACTTC	CASSPGLAKETQYF
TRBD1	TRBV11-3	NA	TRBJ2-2	TGTGCCAGCAGCTCGCAGGGGGCCTGGGGGGAACGGGACACCGGGGAGCTGTTTTTT	CASSSQGAWGERDTGELFF
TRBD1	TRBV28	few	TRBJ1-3	TGTGCCAGCACAGTCCTTGGACAGGGGAGCTCTGGAAACACCATATATTTT	CASTVLGQGSSGNTIYF
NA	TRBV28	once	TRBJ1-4	TGTGCCAGCAGTTTCTCCTCAACTAATGAAAAACTGTTTTTT	CASSFSSTNEKLFF
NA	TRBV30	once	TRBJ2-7	TGTGCCTGGAAAGGCGGCTACGAGCAGTACTTC	CAWKGGYEQYF
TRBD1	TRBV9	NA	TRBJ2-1	TGTGCCAGCAGCGCGTCAGGACAGGTGTACAATGAGCAGTTCTTC	CASSASGQVYNEQFF
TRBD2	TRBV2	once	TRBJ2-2	TGTGCCGGACGGACTAGCGGGAAGTGGGAGCTGTTTTTT	CAGRTSGKWELFF
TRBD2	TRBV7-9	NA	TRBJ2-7	TGTGCCAGCAGCCCCCTTCCAGCGGGGTTCGGCGAGCAGTACTTC	CASSPLPAGFGEQYF
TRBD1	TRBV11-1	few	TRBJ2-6	TGTGCCAGCAGCTTAGCGTCCTACAGGGGTTCTGGGGCCAACGTCCTGACTTTC	CASSLASYRGSGANVLTF
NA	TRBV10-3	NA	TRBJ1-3	TGTGCCATCAGTGAGACGGGAACCTCTGGAAACACCATATATTTT	CAISETGTSGNTIYF
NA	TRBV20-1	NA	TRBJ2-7	TGCAGTGCTACGACAGGCTACGAGCAGTACTTC	CSATTGYEQYF
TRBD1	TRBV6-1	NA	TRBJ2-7	TGTGCCAGCAGTGTTCTACAGGGGAAAGACGAGCAGTACTTC	CASSVLQGKDEQYF
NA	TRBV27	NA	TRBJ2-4	TGTGCCAGCAGTTTTCGAACTACAGGGTCGGACATTCAGTACTTC	CASSFRTTGSDIQYF
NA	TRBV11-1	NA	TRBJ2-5	TGTGCCAGCTCTTTCGGAGAGACCCAGTACTTC	CASSFGETQYF
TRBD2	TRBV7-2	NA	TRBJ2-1	TGTGCCAGCAGCGGAAGACTAGCGGGAAATGGGCAGTTCTTC	CASSGRLAGNGQFF
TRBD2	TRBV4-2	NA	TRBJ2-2	TGTGCCAGCAGCCAAGATCCTAGCGGGATATCCGGGGAGCTGTTTTTT	CASSQDPSGISGELFF
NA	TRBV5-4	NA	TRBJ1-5	TGTGCCAGCAGCGGCGGGCCCGGTCAGCCCCAGCATTTT	CASSGGPGQPQHF
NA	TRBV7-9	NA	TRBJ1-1	TGTTCCAGCAGCTCAATGGGGCTGAGCACTGAAGCTTTCTTT	CSSSSMGLSTEAFF
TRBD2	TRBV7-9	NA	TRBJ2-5	TGTTCCAGCAGCTTATCCCGACTAGCCGAGACCCAGTACTTC	CSSSLSRLAETQYF
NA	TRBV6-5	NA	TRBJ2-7	TGTGCCAGCAGTCGTCCTGATCTACGGGAGCAGTACTTC	CASSRPDLREQYF
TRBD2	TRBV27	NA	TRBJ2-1	TGTGCCAGCAGTTTATCTTACGGACTAGCGGTTTCCTACAATGAGCAGTTCTTC	CASSLSYGLAVSYNEQFF
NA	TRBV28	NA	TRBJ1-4	TGTGCCAGCAGTCTACCCAGGGGATCAACTAATGAAAAACTGTTTTTT	CASSLPRGSTNEKLFF